Listed here are 10 T cell receptor beta chains from one sample, sequenced in a study of blood T cell repertoires in COVID-19 (dated by TCRdb to between 2020 and 2021). Libraries were built with the immunoSEQ multiplex PCR assay. Drawn from immuneACCESS, this table holds only the in-frame rearrangements with V and J called that TCRdb kept. Clones are partly lost; checked studies trace under half to an unresolved V gene and leave the rest unexplained. Across this sample there are 150,000 to 200,000 clones, with approximately 79% seen only once. Together, the top ten hold approximately 15% of the sample. Sequences were obtained from peripheral blood. The receptor source for this set is a man aged 25-40 years with active or convalescent COVID-19.

The V gene is TRBV15, the J gene TRBJ1-5; D is undetermined. CDR1 is LNHNV and CDR2 is YYDKDF in the germline V gene (reference sequence). The CDR3 runs to 14 residues. With 4 bases removed from V and 2 bases from J, the gap between germline ends came to 9 bases. The CDR3 sequence: CATSTSRGNQPQHF. The DNA of the CDR3 is TGTGCCACCAGCACTAGTCGGGGCAATCAGCCCCAGCATTTT. Variable domain in full (rest from reference TRBV15 and TRBJ1-5): DAMVIQNPRYQVTQFGKPVTLSCSQTLNHNVMYWYQQKSSQAPKLLFHYYDKDFNNEADTPDNFQSRRPNTSFCFLDIRSPGLGDTAMYLCATSTSRGNQPQHFGDGTRLSIL.

The rearrangement links TRBV25-1 to TRBJ2-1; D is perhaps TRBD1 (5 bases). The V gene lost 3 bases and the J gene lost 3 bases, with 9 bases spanning the gap. The germline CDR1 and CDR2 sequences are MGHDK and SYGVNS. The CDR3 totals 14 residues. The CDR3 reads CASSDGHLYNEQFF. For the CDR3, the DNA is TGTGCCAGCAGTGACGGACACCTCTACAATGAGCAGTTCTTC.

The chain combines TRBV4-3 with TRBJ2-1, with 7 bases matching TRBD1. The CDR3 is 16 residues long. Trimming removed 1 base from V and 5 bases from J; junction bases left unmatched: 8. Germline V gene lookup returns CDR1 LGHNA and CDR2 YSLEER. The CDR3, as DNA: TGCGCCAGCAGCCAAGGAGTGGGGACAGCCGACAATGAGCAGTTCTTC. Translating gives CASSQGVGTADNEQFF.

V gene TRBV7-9 combines with J gene TRBJ2-7; 8 nucleotides align to TRBD1. The V and J ends lost 0 bases and 2 bases, in that order; junction bases with no gene match: 6. The CDR3 covers 16 residues. Germline assignment: CDR1 SEHNR and CDR2 FQNEAQ (reference sequence). The CDR3 nucleotides are TGTGCCAGCAGCTTAGCGACAGGGGAACGGACCTACGAGCAGTACGTC. It translates to CASSLATGERTYEQYV.

The rearrangement links TRBV4-1 to TRBJ2-1, with 8 bases matching TRBD1. V trimming: 1 base; J trimming: 0 bases; junction bases outside the gene matches: 5. Germline V CDR1 and CDR2: MGHRA, YSYEKL. CDR3 length: 17 amino acids. The CDR3: CASSQVSGGSSYNEQFF. Here the CDR3 DNA reads TGCGCCAGCAGCCAAGTATCAGGGGGCAGCTCCTACAATGAGCAGTTCTTC.

The chain is built from TRBV5-1 and TRBJ1-2; TRBD1 aligns across 9 bases. Germline lookup yields CDR1 SGHRS and CDR2 YFSETQ. V lost 4 bases to trimming and J lost 3 bases; unmatched junction nucleotides: 13. The CDR3 loop spans 17 amino acids. The CDR3 nucleotides are TGCGCCAGCAGCCCTCGTGACAGGGGGAGTAGGCACTATGGCTACACCTTC. Amino acid sequence: CASSPRDRGSRHYGYTF.

This chain connects TRBV18 to TRBJ2-5; D may be TRBD2 (5 bases). CDR3 length: 15 residues. Trimming left V 3 bases short and J 2 bases short, with 13 bases between. CDR1 KGHSH and CDR2 LQKENI come from the germline V gene. CDR3 in DNA: TGTGCCAGCTCACCGTCGGGCAGGACTCAAGAGACCCAGTACTTC. This sequence encodes CASSPSGRTQETQYF. Drawing the rest from reference TRBV18 and TRBJ2-5, the complete variable domain is NAGVMQNPRHLVRRRGQEARLRCSPMKGHSHVYWYRQLPEEGLKFMVYLQKENIIDESGMPKERFSAEFPKEGPSILRIQQVVRGDSAAYFCASSPSGRTQETQYFGPGTRLLVL.

The chain links TRBV11-2 to TRBJ2-5, with 8 bases lining up with TRBD2. Germline loops: CDR1 SGHAT, CDR2 FQNNGV. The CDR3 has 16 amino acids. With V trimmed by 5 bases and J by 4 bases, 12 bases remained unmatched. The DNA for the CDR3 is TGTGCCAGCAGCCAGTCGGGACTAGGGCCACGAGAGACCCAGTACTTC. Translation gives CASSQSGLGPRETQYF.

This chain connects TRBV4-3 to TRBJ1-2; tentative D call: TRBD1 (5 bases). V lost 3 bases and J lost 8, with 16 bases in between. The CDR3 is 14 amino acids. The germline CDR1 and CDR2 sequences are LGHNA and YSLEER. The CDR3 region has the DNA TGCGCCAGCAGCCAGGCAGGGTCCCAGTGGGGCTACACCTTC. Translating gives CASSQAGSQWGYTF.

This chain uses TRBV30 with TRBJ1-6, with 8 bases that match TRBD1. The J segment lost 7 bases and the V segment lost 6 bases, leaving 5 bases of the junction unmatched. This CDR3 contains 13 residues. Germline V gene sequence: CDR1 GTSNPN, CDR2 SVGIG (reference sequence). The CDR3 here is CACGTGDNSPLHF. DNA of the CDR3: TGTGCCTGTGGGACAGGCGACAATTCACCCCTCCACTTT.